This record looks at one T cell receptor (beta chain) sequence and its context. V gave up 6 bases and J gave up 1 base, with 16 bases separating them. The CDR3 is 16 residues long. CDR1 MDHEN and CDR2 SYDVKM come from the germline V gene. The data belong to a study of blood T cell repertoires in COVID-19. Across the whole study: The cDNA or gDNA used as material had been derived from T cells, B-cell-depleted T cells, or PBMCs.

The protocol was immunoSEQ multiplex PCR, while the TCRdb copy is restricted to in-frame clones and leaves out a portion. Among around 120,000 clones listed, approximately 62% were seen once. The chain uses TRBV28 and TRBJ1-3; unclear D gene. The clonotype was recovered from a man of 80 years or more with acute or convalescent COVID-19. Sequenced material: peripheral blood. The CDR3: CASRRAGSGSGNTIYF. The CDR3 region has the DNA TGTGCCAGCAGACGTGCGGGGTCAGGTTCTGGAAACACCATATATTTT.